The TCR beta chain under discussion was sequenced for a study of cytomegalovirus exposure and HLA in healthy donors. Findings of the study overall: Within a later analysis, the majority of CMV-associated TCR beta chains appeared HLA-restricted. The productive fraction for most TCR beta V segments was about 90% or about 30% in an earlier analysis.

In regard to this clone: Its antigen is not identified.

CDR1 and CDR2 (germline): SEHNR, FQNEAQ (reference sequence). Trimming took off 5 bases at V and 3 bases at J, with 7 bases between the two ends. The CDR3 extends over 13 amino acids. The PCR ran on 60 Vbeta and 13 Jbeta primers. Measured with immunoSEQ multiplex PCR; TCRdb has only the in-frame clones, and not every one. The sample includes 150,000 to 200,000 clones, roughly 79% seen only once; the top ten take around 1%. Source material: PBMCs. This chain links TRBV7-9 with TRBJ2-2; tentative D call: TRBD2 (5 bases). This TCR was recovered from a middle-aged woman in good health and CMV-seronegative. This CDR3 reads CASSRSDTGELFF. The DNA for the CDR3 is TGTGCCAGCAGCCGTAGCGACACCGGGGAGCTGTTTTTT.